The next 27 T cell receptor beta chains were all read from a single sample in a study of shared clonotypes between healthy human individuals. The naive CD8 fraction comprised CD45RO-negative cells positively selected for CCR7 and excluded terminally differentiated effector memory CD45RA+ cells. Libraries were prepared by immunoSEQ multiplex PCR; TCRdb keeps only in-frame clonotypes and omits some of them. The repertoire includes 2 million or so clones, approximately 94% of them detected once, and 1.1% sits in the top ten. Sequenced input: naive CD8+ T cells sorted from blood. The receptors come from a man aged 18 to 35 in good health.

The J gene is TRBJ1-5, the V gene TRBV11-2, with D unclear. With 0 bases removed from V and 5 bases from J, the gap between germline ends came to 11 bases. The length of the CDR3 is 15 residues. Germline loops: CDR1 SGHAT, CDR2 FQNNGV. The CDR3 sequence: CASSLDGGRYQPQHF. The DNA for the CDR3 is TGTGCCAGCAGCTTAGATGGAGGTCGGTATCAGCCCCAGCATTTT.

On this clone itself: A much larger clonotype is one base distant, so this may be a read error. Other DNA sequences in this sample translate to the same CDR3. The chain employs TRBV6-5 and TRBJ1-1; D is unclear. This CDR3 region has 12 residues. Germline assignment: CDR1 MNHEY and CDR2 SVGAGI. Trimming took 6 bases from V and 1 from J, leaving 6 bases between them. The CDR3 is CASRLGNTEAFF. For the CDR3, the DNA is TGTGCCAGCAGATTGGGGAACACTGAAGCTTTCTTT.

CDR3 in amino acids: CASSPLEGVRYEQYF. The DNA of the CDR3 is TGTGCCAGCAGTCCCCTGGAGGGAGTCCGATACGAGCAGTACTTC. The genes are TRBV27 and TRBJ2-7; possible D gene TRBD2, 6 bases. V was clipped by 5 bases and J by 4 bases, with 18 bases between them. The CDR3 consists of 15 residues. Germline V CDR1 and CDR2: MNHEY, SMNVEV (reference sequence).

CDR3 residues: CASRADSSYNEQFF. The CDR3 region has the DNA TGTGCCAGCAGGGCGGATAGCTCCTACAATGAGCAGTTCTTC. The rearrangement joins TRBV7-9 to TRBJ2-1, with D hard to call. Trimming took 6 bases from V and 0 from J, leaving 9 bases between them. CDR3 size: 14 residues. Germline lookup yields CDR1 SEHNR and CDR2 FQNEAQ (reference sequence).

This clone has only a few counts. The rearrangement uses TRBV10-1 and TRBJ2-2; 8 bases are a match to TRBD1. The CDR3 consists of 15 residues. The germline CDR1 and CDR2 sequences are WNHNN and SYGVQD (reference sequence). V was pared by 3 bases and J by 4 bases, with 4 bases of the junction left unmatched. CDR3 in amino acids: CASSDRTGTTGELFF. The CDR3 DNA reads TGCGCCAGCAGTGATAGGACAGGGACCACCGGGGAGCTGTTTTTT.

V gene TRBV6-1 combines with J gene TRBJ2-7; 9 nucleotides align to TRBD1. CDR3 size: 15 residues. The V and J ends lost 2 bases and 5 bases, in that order; junction bases with no gene match: 7. The germline gives CDR1 MNHNS, CDR2 SASEGT. In DNA, the CDR3 is TGTGCCAGCAGTGAATTGCGGACAGGGGTAGACGAGCAGTACTTC. Protein: CASSELRTGVDEQYF.

The CDR3 DNA reads TGTGCCAGCAGCTTGAGAAGAGTTGAAGCTTTCTTT. Translation: CASSLRRVEAFF. V usage is TRBV5-6 and J usage is TRBJ1-1; D gene uncertain. Per germline, CDR1 SGHDT and CDR2 YYEEEE. This CDR3 contains 12 residues. Trimming removed 1 base from V and 7 bases from J, with 8 bases in between.

This clone has only one observation. The chain carries TRBV5-4 and TRBJ1-1; 7 nucleotides align to TRBD1. Losses at the gene ends were 7 bases for V and 5 bases for J; bases not matched to a gene: 11. The CDR3 runs to 14 residues. The germline V gene encodes CDR1 SGHNT and CDR2 YYREEE (reference sequence). CDR3 sequence: CASARTGARTEAFF. CDR3 coding DNA: TGTGCCAGCGCCCGCACAGGGGCACGAACTGAAGCTTTCTTT.

CDR3: CASSLAAGTYIYEQYF. CDR3 DNA: TGTGCCAGCAGCTTAGCGGCCGGGACCTATATCTACGAGCAGTACTTC. V is TRBV7-8 and J is TRBJ2-7; D may be TRBD1 or TRBD2 (5 bases each). Germline V gene data show CDR1 as SGHVS and CDR2 as FQNEAQ. V gave up 0 bases and J gave up 3 bases, with 15 bases separating them. The CDR3 runs to 16 residues. Supplemented by reference TRBV7-8 and TRBJ2-7, the full variable domain reads GAGVSQSPRYKVAKRGQDVALRCDPISGHVSLFWYQQALGQGPEFLTYFQNEAQLDKSGLPSDRFFAERPEGSVSTLKIQRTQQEDSAVYLCASSLAAGTYIYEQYFGPGTRLTVT.

V is TRBV21-1 and J is TRBJ1-2; TRBD1 was called by the table and not checked on the DNA. TRBV21-1 is a pseudogene. The CDR3 consists of 16 residues. DNA for the CDR3: TGTGCCAGCACCGTCCGGGACAGGGGGCCTAACTATGGCTACACCTTC. It translates to CASTVRDRGPNYGYTF.

The chain uses TRBV18 and TRBJ1-1; the D is unclear. CDR3 length equals 14 residues. V dropped 2 bases and J dropped 4 bases, with 11 bases sitting between them. Germline V lookup: CDR1 KGHSH, CDR2 LQKENI. The CDR3 DNA reads TGTGCCAGCTCACCAGCGCTCCCGGGCACTGAAGCTTTCTTT. Translated: CASSPALPGTEAFF.

This chain uses TRBV7-9 with TRBJ2-3, with TRBD2 as a possible D gene (6 bases). Germline V CDR1 and CDR2: SEHNR, FQNEAQ (reference sequence). V was pared by 0 bases and J by 1 base, with 11 bases between. The CDR3 runs to 16 residues. The DNA of the CDR3 is TGTGCCAGCAGCTTAGCTTCTAGCGAACGCACAGATACGCAGTATTTT. Protein: CASSLASSERTDTQYF. Drawing the rest from reference TRBV7-9 and TRBJ2-3, the complete variable domain is DTGVSQNPRHKITKRGQNVTFRCDPISEHNRLYWYRQTLGQGPEFLTYFQNEAQLEKSRLLSDRFSAERPKGSFSTLEIQRTEQGDSAMYLCASSLASSERTDTQYFGPGTRLTVL.

This CDR3 reads CASSEGETHNEQFF. DNA for the CDR3: TGTGCCAGCAGTGAGGGGGAGACTCACAATGAGCAGTTCTTC. The rearrangement uses TRBV6-4 and TRBJ2-1; either TRBD1 or TRBD2 may fit D (5 bases each). The germline CDR1 and CDR2 sequences are MRHNA and SNTAGT. The CDR3 has 14 amino acids. V dropped 3 bases and J dropped 5 bases, with 11 bases sitting between them.

This clone occurred a few times. The chain recombines TRBV9 with TRBJ2-1; TRBD2 matches 7 bases. CDR1 and CDR2 from the germline V gene are SGDLS and YYNGEE. V was clipped by 5 bases and J by 5 bases; unmatched bases: 10. The length of the CDR3 is 15 residues. The CDR3 region has the DNA TGTGCCAGCAGTGTCGCGGCGGGGGTAAACAATGAGCAGTTCTTC. It encodes CASSVAAGVNNEQFF.

About this clone: The same CDR3 arises from other DNA sequences in this sample as well. The V and J genes are TRBV5-5 and TRBJ2-7; D ambiguous. V shed 4 bases and J shed 3 bases, with 5 bases lying between them. Germline CDR1 SGHKS, CDR2 YYEKEE (reference sequence). The CDR3 covers 11 residues. The CDR3, as DNA: TGTGCCAGCAGCCTTTACTACGAGCAGTACTTC. It translates to CASSLYYEQYF.

This chain connects TRBV6-6 to TRBJ1-1, with D unclear. Trimming took 2 bases from V and 8 from J, leaving 6 bases between them. From germline, CDR1 is MNHNY and CDR2 SVGAGI (reference sequence). There are 11 residues in the CDR3. The CDR3 loop is CASSYKAEAFF. The CDR3 nucleotides read TGTGCCAGCAGTTACAAGGCCGAAGCTTTCTTT.

The gene calls are TRBV28 and TRBJ2-7; 7 bases match TRBD2. The CDR3 has 17 amino acids. CDR1 is MDHEN and CDR2 is SYDVKM in the germline V gene. The trim removed 1 base at V and 6 bases at J, leaving 15 bases unmatched. CDR3 nucleotide sequence: TGTGCCAGCAGTTTATACGGACAAAGACTAGCTGTTTCCGAGCAGTACTTC. Protein sequence: CASSLYGQRLAVSEQYF. The full variable domain, in which reference TRBV28 and TRBJ2-7 provide the parts outside the CDR3, is DVKVTQSSRYLVKRTGEKVFLECVQDMDHENMFWYRQDPGLGLRLIYFSYDVKMKEKGDIPEGYSVSREKKERFSLILESASTNQTSMYLCASSLYGQRLAVSEQYFGPGTRLTVT.

In DNA, the CDR3 is TGTGCCAGTAGTCCGACAGGGATCTCCTACGAGCAGTACTTC. This translates into CASSPTGISYEQYF. V and J are TRBV19 and TRBJ2-7; 7 bases agree with TRBD1. V dropped 5 bases and J dropped 0; count of bases not matched to a gene: 4. In germline, CDR1 is LNHDA, CDR2 SQIVND (reference sequence). The CDR3 consists of 14 residues.

The V and J genes are TRBV2 and TRBJ2-2; no firm D call. The CDR3 loop spans 13 amino acids. CDR1 is SNHLY, CDR2 FYNNEI, per germline. Trimming stripped 7 bases from V and 0 bases from J, with 6 bases between. The CDR3 nucleotides are TGTGCCAGCAAGAGCCCGAACACCGGGGAGCTGTTTTTT. Amino acid sequence: CASKSPNTGELFF.

About this clone: Other DNA sequences within the sample encode an identical CDR3. The V gene is TRBV4-1, the J gene TRBJ2-7, with 12 nucleotides matching TRBD2. The CDR3 covers 15 residues. Losses at the gene ends were 1 base for V and 3 bases for J; bases not matched to a gene: 1. Germline CDR1 is MGHRA and CDR2 is YSYEKL. The chain's CDR3 is CASSQGTSGVYEQYF. CDR3 nucleotides: TGCGCCAGCAGCCAAGGGACTAGCGGGGTCTACGAGCAGTACTTC.

With respect to this clone: Other nucleotide sequences in the sample specify the same CDR3. The chain uses TRBV2 and TRBJ1-5; D uncertain. Germline CDR1 SNHLY, CDR2 FYNNEI. This CDR3 spans 14 amino acids. V gave up 2 bases and J gave up 0 bases, with 5 bases separating them. CDR3 coding DNA: TGTGCCAGCAGTGAACAGGATAGCAATCAGCCCCAGCATTTT. It yields the protein CASSEQDSNQPQHF.

The chain uses TRBV7-9 and TRBJ1-1; D uncertain. Looked up from germline, CDR1 is SEHNR and CDR2 is FQNEAQ (reference sequence). The CDR3 spans 12 residues. Trimming removed 4 bases at V and 7 bases at J, with 10 bases between. CDR3 nucleotide sequence: TGTGCCAGCAGCTCGACTTCAAGTGAAGCTTTCTTT. Translating it yields CASSSTSSEAFF.

The chain is built from TRBV11-2 and TRBJ2-1, with D unclear. Trimming left V 2 bases short and J 0 bases short, with 8 bases between. In germline, CDR1 is SGHAT, CDR2 FQNNGV. CDR3 size: 15 residues. CDR3 in DNA: TGTGCCAGCAGCTTACAGGTTAACTCCTACAATGAGCAGTTCTTC. Amino acids: CASSLQVNSYNEQFF. Variable domain in full (rest from reference TRBV11-2 and TRBJ2-1): EAGVAQSPRYKIIEKRQSVAFWCNPISGHATLYWYQQILGQGPKLLIQFQNNGVVDDSQLPKDRFSAERLKGVDSTLKIQPAKLEDSAVYLCASSLQVNSYNEQFFGPGTRLTVL.

This chain joins TRBV21-1 and TRBJ2-6; the DNA was not compared with TRBD1, the D call given in the table. TRBV21-1 is a pseudogene segment. This CDR3 comprises 19 residues. The CDR3 DNA is TGTGCCAGCAGCAAAGGAATCGGCAGGGCGAGCTCTGGGGCCAACGTCCTGACTTTC. Translating it yields CASSKGIGRASSGANVLTF.

The chain links TRBV29-1 to TRBJ1-2, with no clear D. Trimming cost V 6 bases and J 0 bases, with 8 bases left between them. CDR1 SQVTM and CDR2 ANQGSEA come from the germline V gene. The CDR3 contains 12 residues. The CDR3 spells CSVMGTNYGYTF. The CDR3 nucleotides read TGCAGCGTCATGGGGACTAACTATGGCTACACCTTC. The full variable domain, its missing parts supplied by reference TRBV29-1 and TRBJ1-2, is SAVISQKPSRDICQRGTSLTIQCQVDSQVTMMFWYRQQPGQSLTLIATANQGSEATYESGFVIDKFPISRPNLTFSTLTVSNMSPEDSSIYLCSVMGTNYGYTFGSGTRLTVV.

The V and J genes are TRBV27 and TRBJ2-7; D tentatively reads TRBD1 or TRBD2 (5 bases each). The CDR3 runs 14 residues. Trimming left V 4 bases short and J 10 bases short, with 20 bases between. In germline, CDR1 is MNHEY, CDR2 SMNVEV (reference sequence). This chain's CDR3 is CASSSRDPLEEQYF. The CDR3 nucleotides are TGTGCCAGCAGTTCCCGGGACCCCTTAGAGGAACAGTACTTC.

The rearrangement links TRBV19 to TRBJ2-3, with D perhaps TRBD2 (6 bases). Germline V gene lookup returns CDR1 LNHDA and CDR2 SQIVND (reference sequence). Trimming took off 8 bases at V and 4 bases at J, with 13 bases between the two ends. The CDR3 runs to 13 residues. The CDR3 DNA is TGTGCCAGTCGACTAGGAGTGTCAGATACGCAGTATTTT. Amino acids: CASRLGVSDTQYF.